The clone carrying this T cell receptor (beta chain) was counted many times. Its matching antigen is unknown. This sample is drawn from a study of Graves' ophthalmopathy and Graves' hyperthyroidism. Regarding the study as a whole: Most expanded thyroid clonotypes above 0.001 frequency also appeared in blood. The model predicted ophthalmopathy progression with more than 70% sensitivity and around 72% specificity.

The authors amplified TCR beta CDR3 regions, and they did so from RNA transcripts for repertoire sequencing. Second-round multiplex PCR came after first-round RT-PCR with HTBI primers. A single record per CDR3 protein comes from TCRdb applying MiXCR to the multiplex PCR reads. In the table there are around 400,000 distinct CDR3 sequences, roughly 21% of which are singletons. V lost 0 bases and J lost 7, with 9 bases in between. Germline assignment: CDR1 PRHDT and CDR2 FYEKMQ (reference sequence). This CDR3 contains 13 residues. Stable hyperthyroidism referred to disease that showed no ophthalmopathy within 18 months of follow-up. People with hyperthyroidism were aged 18 to 65 and newly diagnosed, under 2 months' duration.

V gene TRBV13 combines with J gene TRBJ1-1; D is ambiguous. The TCR was taken from a woman younger than 35 with stable Graves' hyperthyroidism. The source material was peripheral blood. Here the CDR3 reads CASSLGRRLEAFF. CDR3 sequence (DNA): TGTGCCAGCAGCTTAGGTAGGCGCCTTGAAGCTTTCTTT.